This TCR beta chain was found in a study of blood T cell repertoires in COVID-19. Donors were grouped by their self-reported clinical history. In the original analysis: Amplification with reference gene primers provided the estimates of nucleated cell counts. TCRdb's table, derived via immunoSEQ multiplex PCR, lists solely in-frame clones and lacks some. That table supplies the V and J calls and clone size; D and trimming were determined from the DNA. Of 250,000 to 400,000 clones listed, 85% were seen once; the top ten hold 1.5% to 2%. Germline CDR1 and CDR2: KGHSH and LQKENI. The junction had 10 bases not matched to a gene; V was cut back by 0 bases and J by 4 bases. The CDR3 is 17 residues long.

This receptor was taken from a woman in her 30s who had been exposed to COVID-19. Sequencing was carried out using PBMCs or T cells enriched from blood (not recorded which). This chain uses TRBV18 with TRBJ2-5, with TRBD2 identical over 8 bases. DNA for the CDR3: TGTGCCAGCTCACCACCGACTACGGGAGGGATTGGAGAGACCCAGTACTTC. Amino acids: CASSPPTTGGIGETQYF.